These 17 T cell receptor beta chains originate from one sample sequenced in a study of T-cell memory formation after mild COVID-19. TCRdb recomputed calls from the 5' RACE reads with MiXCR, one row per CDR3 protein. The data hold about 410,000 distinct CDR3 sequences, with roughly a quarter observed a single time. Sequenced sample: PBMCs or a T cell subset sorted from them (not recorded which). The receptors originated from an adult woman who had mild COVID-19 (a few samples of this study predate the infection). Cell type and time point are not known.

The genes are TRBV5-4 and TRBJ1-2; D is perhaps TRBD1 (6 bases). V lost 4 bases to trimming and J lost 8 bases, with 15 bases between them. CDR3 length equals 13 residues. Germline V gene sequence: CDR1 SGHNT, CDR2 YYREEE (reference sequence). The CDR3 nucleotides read TGTGCCAGCAGCCCAGGGGAAGGACGGGGCTACACCTTC. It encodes CASSPGEGRGYTF.

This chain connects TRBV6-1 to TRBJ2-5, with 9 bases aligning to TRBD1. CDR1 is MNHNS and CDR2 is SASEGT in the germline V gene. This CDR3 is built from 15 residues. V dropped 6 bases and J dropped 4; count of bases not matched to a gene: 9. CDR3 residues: CASSTQGARGETQYF. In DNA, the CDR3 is TGTGCCAGCAGCACACAGGGGGCAAGAGGAGAGACCCAGTACTTC.

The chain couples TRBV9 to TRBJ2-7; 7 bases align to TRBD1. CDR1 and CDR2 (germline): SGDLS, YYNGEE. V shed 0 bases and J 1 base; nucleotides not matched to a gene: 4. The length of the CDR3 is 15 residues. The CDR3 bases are TGTGCCAGCAGCGTAGGTAACAGGGGTTCCTACGAGCAGTACTTC. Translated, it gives CASSVGNRGSYEQYF.

CDR3 DNA sequence: TGTGCCAGCAGCTTCAGTAGGGGGCAAGAGACCCAGTACTTC. This translates into CASSFSRGQETQYF. The V call is TRBV7-2, the J call TRBJ2-5; TRBD1 is a possible D gene (6 bases). Between the trimmed V and J ends, which lost 3 bases and 2 bases, there was a span of 10 bases. Germline V gene data show CDR1 as SGHTA and CDR2 as FQGNSA. The CDR3 loop spans 14 amino acids.

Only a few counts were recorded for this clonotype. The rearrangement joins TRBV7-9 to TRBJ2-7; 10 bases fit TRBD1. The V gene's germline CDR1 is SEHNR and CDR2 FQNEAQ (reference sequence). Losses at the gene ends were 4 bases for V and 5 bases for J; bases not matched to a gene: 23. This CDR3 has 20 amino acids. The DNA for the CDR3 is TGTGCCAGCAGCTCAGTAACCTGGACCGAGACAGGGGGCTCTCTAGACGAGCAGTACTTC. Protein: CASSSVTWTETGGSLDEQYF.

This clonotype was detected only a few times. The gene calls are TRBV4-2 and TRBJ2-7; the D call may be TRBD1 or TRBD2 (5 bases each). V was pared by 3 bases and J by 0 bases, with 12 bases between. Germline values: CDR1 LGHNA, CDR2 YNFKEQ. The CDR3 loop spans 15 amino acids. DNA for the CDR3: TGTGCCAGCAGCCACCAAAATGGGGGCTCCTACGAGCAGTACTTC. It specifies CASSHQNGGSYEQYF.

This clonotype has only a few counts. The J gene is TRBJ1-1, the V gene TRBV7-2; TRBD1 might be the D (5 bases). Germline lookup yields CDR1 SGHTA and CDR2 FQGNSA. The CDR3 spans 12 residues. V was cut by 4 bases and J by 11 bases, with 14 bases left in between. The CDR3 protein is CASSSAGGAAFF. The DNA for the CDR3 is TGTGCCAGCAGCTCGGCCGGGGGTGCGGCTTTCTTT.

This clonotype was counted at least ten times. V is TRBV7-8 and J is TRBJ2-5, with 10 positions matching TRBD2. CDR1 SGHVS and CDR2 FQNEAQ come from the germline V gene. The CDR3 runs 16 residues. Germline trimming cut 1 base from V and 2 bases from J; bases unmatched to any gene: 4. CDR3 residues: CASSLGASGRQETQYF. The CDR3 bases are TGTGCCAGCAGCTTAGGGGCTAGCGGGAGACAAGAGACCCAGTACTTC.

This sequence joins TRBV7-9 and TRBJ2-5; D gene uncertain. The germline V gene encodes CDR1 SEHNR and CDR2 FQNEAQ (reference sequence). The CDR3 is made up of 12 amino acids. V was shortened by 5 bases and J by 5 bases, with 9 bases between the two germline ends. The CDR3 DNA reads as TGTGCCAGCAGCCCCCTTGAGGAGACCCAGTACTTC. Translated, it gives CASSPLEETQYF.

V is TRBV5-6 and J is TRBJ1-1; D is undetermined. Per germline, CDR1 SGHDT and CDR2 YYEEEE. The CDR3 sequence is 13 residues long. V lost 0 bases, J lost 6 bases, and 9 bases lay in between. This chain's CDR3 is CASSLALSPEAFF. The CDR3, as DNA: TGTGCCAGCAGCTTGGCCCTCTCTCCTGAAGCTTTCTTT.

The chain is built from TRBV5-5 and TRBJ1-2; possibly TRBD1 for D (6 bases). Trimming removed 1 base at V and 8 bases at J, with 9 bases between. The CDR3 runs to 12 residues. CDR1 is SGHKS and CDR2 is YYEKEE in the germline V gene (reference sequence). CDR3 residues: CASSLTGHGYTF. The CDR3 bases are TGTGCCAGCAGCTTGACAGGGCACGGCTACACCTTC.

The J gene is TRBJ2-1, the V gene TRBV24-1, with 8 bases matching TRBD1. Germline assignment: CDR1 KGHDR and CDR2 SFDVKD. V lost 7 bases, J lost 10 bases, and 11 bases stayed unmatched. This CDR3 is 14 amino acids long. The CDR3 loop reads CATRQGENYGEQFF. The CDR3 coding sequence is TGTGCCACCAGACAGGGGGAGAATTACGGGGAGCAGTTCTTC.

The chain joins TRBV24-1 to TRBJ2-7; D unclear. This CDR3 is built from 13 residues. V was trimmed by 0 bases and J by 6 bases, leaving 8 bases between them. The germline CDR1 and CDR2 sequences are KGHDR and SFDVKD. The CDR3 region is CATSDLLTREQYF. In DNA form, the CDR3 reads TGTGCCACCAGTGATTTGCTGACGCGCGAGCAGTACTTC.

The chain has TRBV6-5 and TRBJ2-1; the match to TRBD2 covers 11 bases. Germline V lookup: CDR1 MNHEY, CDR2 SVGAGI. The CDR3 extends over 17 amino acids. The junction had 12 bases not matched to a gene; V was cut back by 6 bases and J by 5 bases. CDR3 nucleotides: TGTGCCAGCAGACCGCTCCCACTAGCGGGAGAGAACAATGAGCAGTTCTTC. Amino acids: CASRPLPLAGENNEQFF.

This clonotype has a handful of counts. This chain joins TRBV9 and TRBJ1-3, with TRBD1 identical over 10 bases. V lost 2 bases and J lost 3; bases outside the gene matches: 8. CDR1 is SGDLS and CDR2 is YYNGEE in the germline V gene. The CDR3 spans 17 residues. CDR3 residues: CASSVGGTGVSGNTIYF. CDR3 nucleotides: TGTGCCAGCAGCGTGGGGGGGACAGGGGTCAGTGGAAACACCATATATTTT. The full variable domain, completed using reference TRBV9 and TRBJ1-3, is DSGVTQTPKHLITATGQRVTLRCSPRSGDLSVYWYQQSLDQGLQFLIQYYNGEERAKGNILERFSAQQFPDLHSELNLSSLELGDSALYFCASSVGGTGVSGNTIYFGEGSWLTVV.

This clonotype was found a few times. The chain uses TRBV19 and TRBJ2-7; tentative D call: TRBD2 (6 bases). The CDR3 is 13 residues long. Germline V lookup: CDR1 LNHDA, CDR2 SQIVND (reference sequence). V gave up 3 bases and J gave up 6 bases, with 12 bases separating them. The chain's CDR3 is CASSILLGGEQYF. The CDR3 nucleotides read TGTGCCAGTAGTATCCTCCTGGGGGGCGAGCAGTACTTC.

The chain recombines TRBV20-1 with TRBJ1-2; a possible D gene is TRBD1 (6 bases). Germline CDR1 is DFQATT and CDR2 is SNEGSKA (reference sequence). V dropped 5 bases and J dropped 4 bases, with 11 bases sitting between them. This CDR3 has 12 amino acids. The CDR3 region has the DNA TGCAGTGCTTCGACAGGACCCTATGGCTACACCTTC. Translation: CSASTGPYGYTF.